This entry concerns a single T cell receptor beta chain. The data were taken from a study of control samples from healthy donors and cancer patients. Data came from immunoSEQ multiplex PCR; TCRdb stores just in-frame clones and leaves some out. The repertoire holds 100,000 to 150,000 clones, with around 92% as singletons. Germline-derived CDR1 and CDR2 are SEHNR and FQNEAQ (reference sequence). This CDR3 has 14 residues. Trimming left V 7 bases short and J 3 bases short, with 14 bases between. This sequence originates from a woman aged 50 to 60 in good health. Sequencing was carried out using blood. V is TRBV7-9 and J is TRBJ2-3, with a possible D match to TRBD2 (6 bases). This CDR3 is CASIPGELTDTQYF. DNA of the CDR3: TGTGCCAGCATTCCGGGGGAGCTGACAGATACGCAGTATTTT. Using reference TRBV7-9 and TRBJ2-3 for the parts outside the CDR3, the full variable domain is DTGVSQNPRHKITKRGQNVTFRCDPISEHNRLYWYRQTLGQGPEFLTYFQNEAQLEKSRLLSDRFSAERPKGSFSTLEIQRTEQGDSAMYLCASIPGELTDTQYFGPGTRLTVL.